What follows are 6 T cell receptor beta chains derived from one specimen sequenced in a study of blood T cell repertoires in COVID-19. Sequenced by immunoSEQ multiplex PCR; TCRdb stores in-frame clones only, minus some. Of 250,000 to 400,000 clones listed, approximately 89% are singletons. The material sequenced was peripheral blood. All receptors derive from a woman between 25 and 40 years old with COVID-19, enrolled during active disease.

V gene TRBV24-1 combines with J gene TRBJ1-5; D not certain. Per the germline V gene, CDR1 is KGHDR and CDR2 is SFDVKD. This CDR3 has 13 residues. Trimming stripped 4 bases from V and 9 bases from J, with 12 bases between. The CDR3 spells CATSERTARPQHF. For the CDR3, the DNA is TGTGCCACCAGTGAAAGGACTGCGAGGCCCCAGCATTTT.

The table lists this clone with a count of one. This rearrangement joins TRBV7-2 to TRBJ1-4; D unclear. Trimming took 0 bases from V and 8 from J, leaving 16 bases between them. In germline, CDR1 is SGHTA, CDR2 FQGNSA. The CDR3 length is 16 residues. The CDR3 spells CASSLAQRAGGEKLFF. DNA of the CDR3: TGTGCCAGCAGCTTAGCTCAGAGGGCCGGCGGAGAAAAACTGTTTTTT.

CDR3 DNA: TGTGCCAGCTCAACCTTTTACAGGGAACCTGAAGCTTTCTTT. Amino acid sequence: CASSTFYREPEAFF. The chain couples TRBV18 to TRBJ1-1; D is possibly TRBD1 (6 bases). CDR1 and CDR2 from the germline V gene are KGHSH and LQKENI. The V gene lost 5 bases and the J gene lost 6 bases, with 16 bases spanning the gap. The CDR3 is made up of 14 amino acids.

The rearrangement links TRBV7-2 to TRBJ1-3; 9 bases are a match to TRBD1. V lost 4 bases, J lost 4 bases, and 11 bases stayed unmatched. CDR1 SGHTA and CDR2 FQGNSA come from the germline V gene. The CDR3 spans 17 residues. In DNA, the CDR3 is TGTGCCAGCAGCTCCGACCCCGGGACAGGGCGCGGAAACACCATATATTTT. Its translation: CASSSDPGTGRGNTIYF.

The gene calls are TRBV29-1 and TRBJ1-1; 9 positions agree with TRBD1. The CDR3 extends over 14 amino acids. The V and J ends lost 7 bases and 2 bases, in that order; junction bases with no gene match: 8. Per the germline V gene, CDR1 is SQVTM and CDR2 is ANQGSEA. The CDR3 nucleotides read TGCAGCGCTGTACGGGACAGGGTTAACACTGAAGCTTTCTTT. Translation gives CSAVRDRVNTEAFF.

This rearrangement joins TRBV6-2 or TRBV6-3 to TRBJ2-2, with 12 bases that match TRBD2. From germline, CDR1 is MNHEY and CDR2 SVGEGT. The CDR3 is 17 residues long. The junction had 7 bases not matched to a gene; V was cut back by 5 bases and J by 3 bases. CDR3 in amino acids: CASSGLAGGRHTGELFF. DNA of the CDR3: TGTGCCAGCAGTGGGCTAGCGGGGGGGCGACACACCGGGGAGCTGTTTTTT.